This paragraph reports one T cell receptor beta chain. Its target is not known. The data derive from a study of radiation and T cells in renal cell carcinoma. Some clones are missing from TCRdb's copy, which holds only in-frame ones; the method was immunoSEQ multiplex PCR. The repertoire holds roughly 10,000 clones, with almost 65% as singletons. As to treatment: 15 Gy SBRT to primary tumor, nephrectomy 4 weeks later. Nephrectomy followed 15 Gy stereotactic body radiation by 4 weeks. Study-level results: Dominant CDR3 motifs occupied more repertoire in irradiated than control tumors.

The TCR comes from a woman between 50 and 59 years old with renal cell carcinoma. Here the sequenced sample was tumor tissue, taken from a patient whose treatment included radiotherapy and nephrectomy.

The CDR3 loop reads CTSSQPGTPVPPLSTDTQYF. CDR3 DNA sequence: TGCACCAGCAGCCAACCCGGCACTCCAGTCCCCCCCCTTAGCACAGATACGCAGTATTTT. This rearrangement joins TRBV1 to TRBJ2-3. TRBV1 is a documented pseudogene. The CDR3 loop spans 20 amino acids.